This T cell receptor (beta chain) emerged from a study of T-cell reconstitution after alpha-beta-depleted transplantation in children. Study results and limitations: Most T-cell counts and diversity one year after the transplant came from T cells that were newly produced. After transplant, high TCRbeta diversity at day 60 in some patients arose from surviving recipient T cells and thymic progenitors. Reports say that about two months after transplant, the alpha-beta T cells came out of several hundred graft clones that had expanded.

This clonotype was detected a few times. What it recognizes is unknown. Library preparation (for TCRbeta) was performed with unique molecular identifiers. Each CDR3 protein gets one entry after TCRdb re-called the PCR reads with MiXCR. The sample holds about 250,000 distinct CDR3 sequences; 20% to 30% are singletons and the top ten take about 4.8%. The receptor comes from a female patient aged 2 to 10 who had a stem cell transplant for congenital amegakaryocytic thrombocytopenia, so the T cells may come from the graft donor. The specimen comprised PBMCs, mostly from graft donor cells, sampled 360 days after TCRalphabeta/CD19-depleted stem cell transplant.

The CDR3: CASSEGQGLGNQPQHF. DNA for the CDR3: TGTGCCAGCAGTGAGGGACAGGGGTTGGGCAATCAGCCCCAGCATTTT. The V call is TRBV12-3 or TRBV12-4, the J call TRBJ1-5; 10 bases are shared with TRBD1. V lost 5 bases, J lost 2 bases, and 6 bases stayed unmatched. The CDR3 length is 16 residues.